This entry lists 10 T cell receptor beta chains sequenced from one sample in a study of T cells in Graves' hyperthyroidism and ophthalmopathy. Amplified regions were TCR beta CDR3 sequences from RNA transcripts. HTBI primers were used for first-round RT-PCR of the TCR CDR3. One entry per CDR3 protein results from TCRdb running MiXCR on the multiplex PCR reads. The table has about 200,000 distinct CDR3 sequences, about 18% seen once. The sequenced sample was blood. These receptors were collected from a middle-aged man with Graves' hyperthyroidism.

This clonotype was recorded many times. The rearrangement joins TRBV7-2 to TRBJ2-2, with D hard to call. This CDR3 is built from 15 residues. The V end lost 7 bases, the J end lost 2 bases, and 14 bases lay between the germline ends. CDR1 SGHTA and CDR2 FQGNSA come from the germline V gene. CDR3 residues: CASTKVRANTGELFF. The CDR3 DNA is TGTGCCAGCACAAAAGTTCGGGCCAACACCGGGGAGCTGTTTTTT.

In this sample, this clonotype turned up many times. V and J are TRBV7-3 and TRBJ2-3; no clear D. The germline CDR1 and CDR2 sequences are SGHTA and FQGTGA. The germline V and J ends were trimmed by 5 bases and 5 bases, with 11 bases remaining between them. The CDR3 loop spans 13 amino acids. CDR3 residues: CASSQAKGDTQYF. CDR3 bases: TGTGCCAGCAGCCAAGCGAAGGGAGATACGCAGTATTTT.

The chain is built from TRBV28 and TRBJ2-7; 8 positions match TRBD1. CDR3 length: 14 amino acids. CDR1 and CDR2 from the germline V gene are MDHEN and SYDVKM. The trim removed 5 bases at V and 7 bases at J, leaving 10 bases unmatched. CDR3 sequence: CASSLRTGILEQYF. DNA of the CDR3: TGTGCCAGCAGTCTCAGGACAGGGATCCTAGAGCAGTACTTC. The full variable domain, its missing parts supplied by reference TRBV28 and TRBJ2-7, is DVKVTQSSRYLVKRTGEKVFLECVQDMDHENMFWYRQDPGLGLRLIYFSYDVKMKEKGDIPEGYSVSREKKERFSLILESASTNQTSMYLCASSLRTGILEQYFGPGTRLTVT.

This clonotype was observed many times. The V and J genes are TRBV11-2 and TRBJ2-5; no clear D gene. Trimming took off 3 bases at V and 3 bases at J, with 8 bases between the two ends. CDR3 length: 13 residues. Germline V gene sequence: CDR1 SGHAT, CDR2 FQNNGV. For the CDR3, the DNA is TGTGCCAGCAGCTTTGGGCTGAAAGAGACCCAGTACTTC. Amino acid sequence: CASSFGLKETQYF.

This clonotype was counted many times. The V call is TRBV7-9, the J call TRBJ2-3, with D uncertain. V lost 5 bases, J lost 5 bases, and 8 bases lay in between. The CDR3 contains 12 residues. In germline, CDR1 is SEHNR, CDR2 FQNEAQ (reference sequence). The CDR3 coding sequence is TGTGCCAGCAGCCCTCCGGGAGATACGCAGTATTTT. This encodes CASSPPGDTQYF. Full variable domain (outside the CDR3, taken from reference TRBV7-9 and TRBJ2-3): DTGVSQNPRHKITKRGQNVTFRCDPISEHNRLYWYRQTLGQGPEFLTYFQNEAQLEKSRLLSDRFSAERPKGSFSTLEIQRTEQGDSAMYLCASSPPGDTQYFGPGTRLTVL.

This clonotype was detected ten times or more. This chain links TRBV7-9 with TRBJ2-3; TRBD2 matches 8 bases. The CDR3 extends over 16 amino acids. Germline CDR1 and CDR2: SEHNR and FQNEAQ (reference sequence). Trimming took 5 bases from V and 6 from J; bases not matched to a gene: 13. CDR3 DNA sequence: TGTGCCAGCAGCGCCTCTTTCGGGTCTAGCGGGGATACGCAGTATTTT. It is translated as CASSASFGSSGDTQYF.

This clonotype has a handful of counts. CDR3: CASSIMGGQPQHF. The CDR3 nucleotides are TGTGCCAGTAGTATTATGGGTGGGCAGCCCCAGCATTTT. This chain uses TRBV19 with TRBJ1-5; D ambiguous. Germline values: CDR1 LNHDA, CDR2 SQIVND (reference sequence). The germline V and J ends were trimmed by 3 bases and 7 bases, with 10 bases remaining between them. The CDR3 runs 13 residues.

This rearrangement joins TRBV5-1 to TRBJ2-2; unclear D gene. V gave up 4 bases and J gave up 0 bases, with 7 bases separating them. This CDR3 is 14 amino acids long. Looked up from germline, CDR1 is SGHRS and CDR2 is YFSETQ. The CDR3 sequence: CASSLLTNTGELFF. CDR3 coding DNA: TGCGCCAGCAGCCTACTCACGAACACCGGGGAGCTGTTTTTT.

This clonotype was detected ten times or more. The chain carries TRBV7-9 and TRBJ1-2; the D gene is possibly TRBD1 (5 bases). The germline CDR1 and CDR2 sequences are SEHNR and FQNEAQ (reference sequence). V dropped 2 bases and J dropped 6 bases, with 10 bases sitting between them. This CDR3 comprises 13 residues. The CDR3 bases are TGTGCCAGCAGCTTAAGCAGGGTCCATGGCTACACCTTC. This encodes CASSLSRVHGYTF.

This clonotype was counted many times. DNA of the CDR3: TGTGCGATCGACAAGCCTGGGGCCAACGTCCTGACTTTC. Translated, it gives CAIDKPGANVLTF. V is TRBV30 and J is TRBJ2-6; no reliable D call. This CDR3 spans 13 amino acids. From germline, CDR1 is GTSNPN and CDR2 SVGIG (reference sequence).